The 26 T cell receptor beta chains below all came from one sample that was sequenced in a study of CD8 T cells in Susac syndrome. The RNA, about 0.5 to 1 ug, was put through reverse transcription using random hexamers. Using its own MiXCR run on the immunoSEQ multiplex PCR reads, TCRdb lists one record per CDR3 protein. The sample lists around 190,000 distinct CDR3 sequences; 85% to 95% were seen once. Specimen: CD4+ T cells from PBMCs. Receptors originate from a human donor in good health.

V gene TRBV20-1 combines with J gene TRBJ2-5; TRBD1 might be the D (5 bases). CDR1 and CDR2 (germline): DFQATT, SNEGSKA (reference sequence). V gave up 6 bases and J gave up 2 bases, with 10 bases separating them. This CDR3 is 12 amino acids long. The CDR3 coding sequence is TGCAGTGCCAAGGGGCAGCAAGAGACCCAGTACTTC. Translation gives CSAKGQQETQYF.

The chain uses TRBV27 and TRBJ2-6; a weak D match, TRBD2 (5 bases). There are 16 residues in the CDR3. Trimming pared 9 bases from V and 2 bases from J, leaving 17 bases between. CDR1 and CDR2 from the germline V gene are MNHEY and SMNVEV (reference sequence). This CDR3 is CASAAWSGPGANVLTF. The CDR3 DNA is TGTGCCAGTGCGGCATGGAGCGGTCCTGGGGCCAACGTCCTGACTTTC.

The chain recombines TRBV20-1 with TRBJ2-1; 10 bases are shared with TRBD2. With 6 bases clipped from V and 7 bases from J, the junction kept 12 bases outside the gene matches. The CDR3 loop spans 15 amino acids. The germline CDR1 and CDR2 sequences are DFQATT and SNEGSKA (reference sequence). CDR3 amino acids: CSAHPSGRGGNEQFF. Here the CDR3 DNA reads TGCAGTGCCCACCCAAGCGGGAGGGGGGGGAATGAGCAGTTCTTC.

This clonotype has only one observation. The chain couples TRBV20-1 to TRBJ2-5; 10 bases fit TRBD2. The junction had 3 bases not matched to a gene; V was cut back by 6 bases and J by 5 bases. This CDR3 region has 12 residues. CDR1 is DFQATT, CDR2 SNEGSKA, per germline (reference sequence). The CDR3 here is CSAKREGETQYF. CDR3 bases: TGCAGTGCGAAGCGGGAGGGGGAGACCCAGTACTTC.

This chain uses TRBV30 with TRBJ2-7; D is unclear. The V and J ends lost 0 bases and 3 bases respectively, with 3 bases between them. The germline gives CDR1 GTSNPN, CDR2 SVGIG (reference sequence). The CDR3 is made up of 11 amino acids. The chain's CDR3 is CAWSVYYEQYF. DNA for the CDR3: TGTGCCTGGAGTGTGTACTACGAGCAGTACTTC.

The chain carries TRBV3-1 and TRBJ1-2, with TRBD1 as a possible D gene (6 bases). The CDR3 is 14 residues long. Trimming pared 4 bases from V and 8 bases from J, leaving 17 bases between. Per germline, CDR1 LGHDT and CDR2 YNNKEL (reference sequence). Written as DNA, the CDR3 is TGTGCCAGCAGCCCTCAGGCGGGGGGCAGGGGCTACACCTTC. Its translation is CASSPQAGGRGYTF.

This clonotype was counted once. This chain joins TRBV29-1 and TRBJ2-6; no firm D call. Germline values: CDR1 SQVTM, CDR2 ANQGSEA. V lost 6 bases and J 0 bases, leaving 18 bases between the germline ends. This CDR3 has 17 residues. The CDR3 nucleotides read TGCAGCGTACCCTTAACTGGCCCATTCTCTGGGGCCAACGTCCTGACTTTC. Translation: CSVPLTGPFSGANVLTF. The full variable domain, in which reference TRBV29-1 and TRBJ2-6 provide the parts outside the CDR3, is SAVISQKPSRDICQRGTSLTIQCQVDSQVTMMFWYRQQPGQSLTLIATANQGSEATYESGFVIDKFPISRPNLTFSTLTVSNMSPEDSSIYLCSVPLTGPFSGANVLTFGAGSRLTVL.

The gene calls are TRBV29-1 and TRBJ1-2; 9 positions agree with TRBD1. This CDR3 has 13 amino acids. With V trimmed by 8 bases and J by 6 bases, 10 bases remained unmatched. CDR1 is SQVTM and CDR2 is ANQGSEA in the germline V gene. The CDR3 region has the DNA TGCAGCTTTCGAGACAGGGGGTTACATGGCTACACCTTC. Translated, it gives CSFRDRGLHGYTF.

The chain links TRBV29-1 to TRBJ2-5; no reliable D call. The CDR3 length is 13 residues. Germline-derived CDR1 and CDR2 are SQVTM and ANQGSEA. The ends were cut back, 7 bases at V and 2 bases at J, with 14 bases in the middle. CDR3 amino acids: CSAAASPQETQYF. DNA of the CDR3: TGCAGCGCAGCAGCGAGCCCTCAAGAGACCCAGTACTTC.

The chain joins TRBV15 to TRBJ1-5; 8 bases match TRBD1. Germline CDR1 is LNHNV and CDR2 is YYDKDF (reference sequence). Losses at the gene ends were 4 bases for V and 6 bases for J; bases not matched to a gene: 8. This CDR3 contains 15 residues. CDR3 in DNA: TGTGCCACCAGCACATACAGGGGGTCGGGTCAGCCCCAGCATTTT. It yields the protein CATSTYRGSGQPQHF.

The chain combines TRBV12-3 or TRBV12-4 with TRBJ2-1; D remains ambiguous. Between the trimmed V and J ends, which lost 6 bases and 4 bases, there was a span of 16 bases. The CDR3 consists of 15 residues. CDR3 in DNA: TGTGCCAGCAGCCCCGAAGGAAACGATTACAATGAGCAGTTCTTC. Amino acid sequence: CASSPEGNDYNEQFF.

The rearrangement links TRBV15 to TRBJ2-2; D unclear. Trimming took 0 bases from V and 4 from J, leaving 3 bases between them. CDR1 and CDR2 (germline): LNHNV, YYDKDF (reference sequence). This CDR3 spans 13 amino acids. CDR3 loop: CATSRDFTGELFF. The CDR3 DNA sequence: TGTGCCACCAGCAGAGATTTCACCGGGGAGCTGTTTTTT.

The chain carries TRBV14 and TRBJ2-4; TRBD2 is a possible D gene (5 bases). V was pared by 1 base and J by 11 bases, with 9 bases between. The CDR3 contains 12 residues. Germline CDR1 SGHDN, CDR2 FVKESK. The CDR3 is CASSQGGPLQYF. The CDR3 DNA sequence: TGTGCCAGCAGCCAAGGAGGGCCTCTTCAGTACTTC.

The rearrangement joins TRBV20-1 to TRBJ2-3, with D hard to call. CDR1 is DFQATT and CDR2 is SNEGSKA in the germline V gene (reference sequence). The CDR3 consists of 11 residues. V was clipped by 6 bases and J by 5 bases, with 9 bases between them. CDR3 sequence (DNA): TGCAGTGCCATGAATGGAGATACGCAGTATTTT. This encodes CSAMNGDTQYF.

The chain has TRBV9 and TRBJ2-1; D is undetermined. V shed 1 base and J shed 2 bases, with 7 bases lying between them. CDR1 and CDR2 from the germline V gene are SGDLS and YYNGEE. CDR3 length: 14 residues. This chain's CDR3 is CASSVSSAYNEQFF. As DNA, the CDR3 is TGTGCCAGCAGCGTATCCTCAGCCTACAATGAGCAGTTCTTC.

This chain uses TRBV29-1 with TRBJ2-7, with a tentative D call TRBD1 (5 bases). Trimming removed 6 bases from V and 1 base from J, with 10 bases in between. The CDR3 length is 12 residues. The germline gives CDR1 SQVTM, CDR2 ANQGSEA. The DNA of the CDR3 is TGCAGCGTCCAGACAGCTTCCTACGAGCAGTACTTC. As protein: CSVQTASYEQYF.

As DNA, the CDR3 is TGTGCCAGCAGTTCCTGGACTATCTACAATGAGCAGTTCTTC. Translating gives CASSSWTIYNEQFF. The chain recombines TRBV6-2 or TRBV6-3 with TRBJ2-1; D possibly corresponds to TRBD2 (6 bases). Trimming stripped 4 bases from V and 3 bases from J, with 10 bases between. The germline gives CDR1 MNHEY, CDR2 SVGEGT. The CDR3 totals 14 residues.

The table lists this clonotype with a count of one. This sequence joins TRBV14 and TRBJ2-2; D is unresolved. The CDR3 contains 13 residues. CDR1 is SGHDN and CDR2 is FVKESK in the germline V gene. V gave up 0 bases and J gave up 5 bases, with 4 bases separating them. The CDR3 DNA reads as TGTGCCAGCAGCCAAGAGTGGACCGGGGAGCTGTTTTTT. Protein sequence: CASSQEWTGELFF. Full variable domain (rest looked up from reference TRBV14 and TRBJ2-2): EAGVTQFPSHSVIEKGQTVTLRCDPISGHDNLYWYRRVMGKEIKFLLHFVKESKQDESGMPNNRFLAERTGGTYSTLKVQPAELEDSGVYFCASSQEWTGELFFGEGSRLTVL.

The chain combines TRBV6-6 with TRBJ1-2, with D unclear. Germline assignment: CDR1 MNHNY and CDR2 SVGAGI (reference sequence). V was pared by 8 bases and J by 0 bases, with 10 bases between. This CDR3 is 13 amino acids long. CDR3 nucleotide sequence: TGTGCCAGCTCCAAGGGAGCTAACTATGGCTACACCTTC. Translating it yields CASSKGANYGYTF.

The CDR3 nucleotides are TGTGCCAGCTCACCACTAGCGGGGAGCACAGATACGCAGTATTTT. It is translated as CASSPLAGSTDTQYF. The genes are TRBV18 and TRBJ2-3; TRBD2 aligns across 8 bases. CDR3 size: 15 residues. Germline V gives CDR1 KGHSH, CDR2 LQKENI. V was clipped by 1 base and J by 0 bases; unmatched bases: 0.

This clonotype has just a few counts. The rearrangement joins TRBV29-1 to TRBJ2-7, with D possibly TRBD2 on 6 matching bases. The CDR3 sequence is 14 residues long. Looked up from germline, CDR1 is SQVTM and CDR2 is ANQGSEA. The ends were cut back, 6 bases at V and 4 bases at J, with 19 bases in the middle. Here the CDR3 reads CSVGGQGGTYEQYF. In nucleotides, the CDR3 is TGCAGCGTGGGAGGCCAGGGTGGGACTTACGAGCAGTACTTC.

The chain has TRBV14 and TRBJ2-7; TRBD1 matches at 8 bases. Germline V gives CDR1 SGHDN, CDR2 FVKESK. V gave up 0 bases and J gave up 2 bases; unmatched junction bases: 3. The CDR3 length is 15 residues. The CDR3 reads CASSQEGTGPYEQYF. The CDR3 nucleotides are TGTGCCAGCAGCCAAGAGGGGACAGGTCCCTACGAGCAGTACTTC.

The genes are TRBV30 and TRBJ1-2, with TRBD1 matching over 7 bases. The ends lost 3 bases at V and 2 bases at J; junction bases unmatched: 3. CDR1 and CDR2 from the germline V gene are GTSNPN and SVGIG (reference sequence). There are 13 residues in the CDR3. CDR3: CAWRATGNYGYTF. CDR3 sequence (DNA): TGTGCCTGGAGGGCGACAGGGAACTATGGCTACACCTTC.

This chain uses TRBV7-9 with TRBJ1-2; possibly TRBD1 for D (5 bases). Trimming shortened V by 3 bases and J by 7 bases, and 9 bases separated the two germline ends. The CDR3 spans 12 residues. CDR1 and CDR2 from the germline V gene are SEHNR and FQNEAQ (reference sequence). DNA of the CDR3: TGTGCCAGCAGCTTGGGGGACGGTGGCTACACCTTC. This encodes CASSLGDGGYTF.

The gene calls are TRBV9 and TRBJ2-3; D is uncertain. Germline V gene data show CDR1 as SGDLS and CDR2 as YYNGEE. V was shortened by 6 bases and J by 2 bases, with 10 bases between the two germline ends. The CDR3 runs 13 residues. CDR3 in DNA: TGTGCCAGCAATGGGAAGAACACAGATACGCAGTATTTT. This encodes CASNGKNTDTQYF. Full variable domain (remainder filled in from reference TRBV9 and TRBJ2-3): DSGVTQTPKHLITATGQRVTLRCSPRSGDLSVYWYQQSLDQGLQFLIQYYNGEERAKGNILERFSAQQFPDLHSELNLSSLELGDSALYFCASNGKNTDTQYFGPGTRLTVL.

The V and J genes are TRBV28 and TRBJ1-5; D not resolved. Deletions cut 7 bases from V and 7 bases from J, with 17 bases between. The CDR3 runs to 14 residues. CDR1 is MDHEN, CDR2 SYDVKM, per germline. CDR3 loop: CASTRMGSGQPQHF. In DNA, the CDR3 is TGTGCCAGCACCAGAATGGGGTCGGGCCAGCCCCAGCATTTT.